One and the same sample provided the 5 T cell receptor beta chains below, sequenced in a study of T cell responses to AZD1222 COVID-19 vaccine. Generated by immunoSEQ multiplex PCR, the TCRdb table keeps only in-frame clones and is missing some. The sample contains fewer than 90,000 clones, about 82% of which appear only once. Sample: peripheral blood, taken 28 days after the second AZD1222 dose. These receptors were collected from an adult who received the AZD1222 COVID-19 vaccine.

The V gene is TRBV7-2, the J gene TRBJ2-7, with D possibly being TRBD2 (6 bases). V was shortened by 4 bases and J by 1 base, with 11 bases between the two germline ends. Germline CDR1 SGHTA, CDR2 FQGNSA. This CDR3 has 14 amino acids. The CDR3 is CASSYRDLSYEQYF. CDR3 DNA: TGTGCCAGCAGCTACCGGGACTTATCCTACGAGCAGTACTTC.

The chain employs TRBV29-1 and TRBJ2-7, with D perhaps being TRBD1 or TRBD2 (6 bases each). Per germline, CDR1 SQVTM and CDR2 ANQGSEA. Trimming cost V 7 bases and J 5 bases, with 15 bases left between them. The CDR3 sequence is 12 residues long. The CDR3 DNA follows: TGCAGCGCAGGCCGGAGGGGGAACGAGCAGTACTTC. Protein: CSAGRRGNEQYF.

This sequence joins TRBV2 and TRBJ2-7; D tentatively fits TRBD1 or TRBD2 (5 bases each). Germline CDR1 and CDR2: SNHLY and FYNNEI. The CDR3 is made up of 12 amino acids. V was shortened by 7 bases and J by 3 bases, with 10 bases between the two germline ends. CDR3 protein: CASMGESYEQYF. In nucleotides, the CDR3 is TGTGCCAGCATGGGGGAGAGCTACGAGCAGTACTTC.

The genes are TRBV28 and TRBJ2-1; 11 positions match TRBD2. Germline V gives CDR1 MDHEN, CDR2 SYDVKM. J lost 7 bases, V lost 11 bases, and 7 bases had no gene match. The CDR3 is 13 amino acids. For the CDR3, the DNA is TGTGCCGCGGGGGCTAGCGGGGGGAATGAGCAGTTCTTC. This gives the protein CAAGASGGNEQFF.

Judged by abundance, this clone is medium-sized (0.01 to 0.1%). The sample has other DNA sequences that encode this CDR3 too. This rearrangement joins TRBV2 to TRBJ1-1; D not certain. Trimming stripped 3 bases from V and 0 bases from J, with 8 bases between. This CDR3 spans 14 amino acids. Germline assignment: CDR1 SNHLY and CDR2 FYNNEI. The CDR3 is CASSDPTMNTEAFF. The CDR3 nucleotides read TGTGCCAGCAGTGACCCGACAATGAACACTGAAGCTTTCTTT.